A selection of T cell receptor beta chains follows, all from one sample in a study of response to subunit inactivated influenza vaccine. TCRdb itself ran the RT-PCR reads through MiXCR, one entry per CDR3 protein. The sample has hundreds of thousands of distinct CDR3 sequences, approximately 13% seen once; the top ten hold roughly 13%. Material: PBMCs from blood, obtained 45 days after vaccination. The receptor set was obtained from a man in his fifties who received an inactivated influenza vaccine. CDR3s include the opening cysteine and the closing phenylalanine or tryptophan. A D gene is named only where the DNA matches it firmly.

len,v_gene,d_gene,CDR3aa
15,TRBV5-1,TRBD1,CASNPGTANTGELFF
14,TRBV12-3/TRBV12-4,NA,CASSSGPPNTEAFF
13,TRBV5-1,NA,CASSTPDRREQYF
16,TRBV12-3/TRBV12-4,NA,CASSFHGELSNQPQHF
18,TRBV6-2/TRBV6-3,TRBD2,CASSYGLAGRSSYNEQFF
17,TRBV13,TRBD2,CASSLATSGRALDEQFF
13,TRBV3-1,NA,CASRFSQASEAFF
17,TRBV7-2,TRBD2,CASSRTSGGARTGELFF
14,TRBV20-1,TRBD2,CSANWGGNTDTQYF
14,TRBV2,NA,CASSETSGNSPLHF
15,TRBV12-3/TRBV12-4,TRBD1,CASSAHRGLDTEAFF